The T cell receptor (beta chain) described here comes from a study of blood T cell repertoires in COVID-19 (dated by TCRdb to between 2020 and 2021). With regard to the full study: The collaborator samples originated in the United States, Italy and Spain and spanned the acute and convalescent phases of COVID-19. The repertoires were made available in a free public database intended to serve as a resource for research on the immune response to SARS-CoV-2. Samples came from the ongoing ImmuneRACE study (first 160 participants) plus 1,254 subjects from 6 global collaborators. Where HLA class I and class II types were available, the types were taken from metadata supplied by the sample provider, not from assay-based typing. The dataset comprised deeply sampled blood TCRbeta repertoires from subjects exposed to, actively infected with, or recovered from COVID-19. Sample metadata almost always included a de-identified subject ID, COVID-19 status, age in years and sex. The material from the prospective study consisted of cDNA or gDNA derived from T cells, B-cell-depleted T cells, or PBMCs. What the work shows at the level of the full study, not this receptor alone: The quantity of clinical and demographic metadata differed by source and by participant and was supplied without curation.

As for this clone: The clone's antigen remains unknown. No clone much larger than this one lies a single base away; base qualities are absent.

The CDR3 spans 15 residues, from the cysteine through the phenylalanine. CDR3 DNA is the only sequence kept; it has 45 bases, read in frame from the first base. The trim is 1 base for V and 7 bases for J, with a gap of 13 bases between the germline ends. The germline V gene (reference sequence) yields SEHNR for CDR1 and FQNEAQ for CDR2. Enrolling through a virtual design, the prospective study's participants ranged in age from roughly 18 to 89 years and lived across more than 20 United States geographic areas. In the prospective study, participants were assigned to cohorts based on the clinical history participants reported in a screening survey and a study questionnaire. For ImmuneRACE Cohort 3, a participant was defined as recovered based on two consecutive negative NP/OP PCR tests, clearance by a healthcare professional, or resolution of symptoms. Each participant in the prospective study had whole blood, serum and a nasopharyngeal or oropharyngeal swab collected by mobile phlebotomists. Participants in the prospective study had the option to provide additional blood draws and questionnaires over an approximately two-month period. Before DNA extraction, blood samples from the prospective study were shipped at room temperature or frozen.

The immunoSEQ Assay, a bias-controlled multiplex PCR, was used to amplify TCRbeta CDR3 regions from genomic DNA. In the original analysis: The number of nucleated cells in each sample was estimated from the amplification of reference gene primers within the assay. To quantify the absolute abundance of each unique TCRbeta CDR3 rearrangement, sequence reads were collapsed and filtered. For each sample, productive Simpson clonality was calculated as the square root of Simpson's diversity index across productive rearrangements. Imported from immuneACCESS, the table was reduced by TCRdb to in-frame sequences with V and J called. These copies leave out some clones; in studies compared against another copy, an unresolved V gene accounts for under half, and the cause of the remainder is not known. The V and J calls and clone size are taken from that table; D and trimming were inferred from the DNA. In all, the sample holds roughly 240,000 clones, and around 86% of those were seen once. The ten largest clones add up to approximately 2% of the sample.

This TCR came from a woman between 50 and 59 years old who had recovered from COVID-19. Here the chain combines TRBV7-9 and TRBJ1-4; the D gene is perhaps TRBD1, from 5 matching bases. What was sequenced was PBMCs or T cells enriched from blood (not recorded which). This receptor carries the CDR3 CASSLGSRGGEKLFF. The sequenced DNA: TGTGCCAGCAGCTTAGGGTCACGGGGGGGTGAAAAACTGTTTTTT.